This T cell receptor beta chain was identified during a study of neoadjuvant anti-PD-1 for oral cavity cancer. PBMC libraries mostly used approximately 0.5 ug of input genomic DNA, with six replicates per sample. Only in-frame clones appear in the TCRdb table, and some are missing; sequencing was by immunoSEQ multiplex PCR. The sample lists about 12,000 clones, 71% occurring once. Described time point: after neoadjuvant nivolumab, at surgical resection. The patients had HPV-negative, locally advanced oral cavity squamous cell carcinoma. This clone is classed as medium-sized. Specimen: PBMCs, collected after nivolumab (anti-PD-1) treatment. The receptor's source is a person aged 40 to 85 with oral cavity squamous cell carcinoma.

The CDR3 sequence is CASSTGGASYEQYF. The DNA of the CDR3 is TGTGCCAGCAGTACAGGGGGCGCATCCTACGAGCAGTACTTC. The chain has TRBV9 and TRBJ2-7, with 9 bases lining up with TRBD1. CDR1 is SGDLS and CDR2 is YYNGEE in the germline V gene. This CDR3 region has 14 residues. The V gene end was trimmed by 5 bases and the J gene end by 1 base; junction bases not matched to a gene: 4.